This TCR beta chain was captured in a study of blood T cell repertoires in COVID-19. Study information: Nucleic acid was either cDNA or gDNA, and it came from T cells, B-cell-depleted T cells, or PBMCs.

Per the original methods: Estimated nucleated cell counts came from reference gene primer amplification. Produced via immunoSEQ multiplex PCR; TCRdb's table is partial and in-frame only. The V and J calls and clone size are taken from that table; D and trimming were inferred from the DNA. This table holds 400,000 to 550,000 clones, approximately 90% found once. The CDR3 is made up of 19 amino acids. Germline loops: CDR1 MGHRA, CDR2 YSYEKL. J gave up 0 bases and V 4 bases, and 13 bases lay outside the gene matches. Everyone who took part was roughly 18 to 100 years old, and they came from 20 to 25 US areas. Participant-reported clinical history was the basis for cohort assignment.

Sequencing used PBMCs or T cells enriched from blood (not recorded which). This TCR derives from a woman between 18 and 30 years old with acute COVID-19. The V call is TRBV4-1, the J call TRBJ1-4; 8 nucleotides agree with TRBD1. CDR3: CASSLSGTGRTATNEKLFF. The CDR3, as DNA: TGCGCCAGCAGCCTCTCGGGGACAGGCAGAACAGCAACTAATGAAAAACTGTTTTTT.